Reported below is one T cell receptor beta chain. Its antigen is as yet unknown. PCR employed 60 Vbeta and 13 Jbeta primers. The protocol was immunoSEQ multiplex PCR, while the TCRdb copy is restricted to in-frame clones and leaves out a portion. Seen here are some 54,000 clones, around 70% observed once, and the top ten hold roughly 3%. The data belong to a study of cytomegalovirus exposure and HLA in healthy donors. Study-level points and caveats: Sequence variants that were highly shared formed a cluster that was likely a sequencing artifact.

Nominally healthy donors provided the samples, though records likely missed some immune exposures. J gave up 1 base and V 5 bases, and 0 bases lay outside the gene matches. The CDR3 covers 14 residues. Per the germline V gene, CDR1 is SGHAT and CDR2 is FQNNGV. Source material: PBMCs. The receptor's source is a man younger than 30 in good health and CMV-seronegative. The gene calls are TRBV11-2 and TRBJ2-2, with TRBD2 identical over 8 bases. CDR3 DNA: TGTGCCAGCAGCACTAGCGGGAACACCGGGGAGCTGTTTTTT. Translation: CASSTSGNTGELFF.